A selection of T cell receptor beta chains follows, all from one sample in a study of regulatory T cells in long-lasting Graves disease. TCRdb re-called the multiplex PCR reads with MiXCR, one entry per CDR3 protein. The data contain fewer than 550,000 distinct CDR3 sequences, 20% to 25% of them singletons. The specimen comprised peripheral blood mononuclear cells (PBMCs), sampled when the disease was refractory, from a patient treated with antithyroid drugs. The source is a female donor with Graves disease. Both conserved end residues are part of each CDR3. The D gene is left open where the match is weak. The size entry is marked missing in some rows and otherwise reads once, few, many or a size class.

abundance	v_gene	j_gene	d_gene	CDR3aa	CDR3nt
NA	TRBV7-9	TRBJ1-4	NA	CASSPRWGRLATNEKLFF	TGTGCCAGCAGCCCCCGGTGGGGGCGCTTGGCAACTAATGAAAAACTGTTTTTT
few	TRBV7-9	TRBJ2-2	TRBD1	CASSSTMGQANTGELFF	TGTGCCAGCAGCTCCACTATGGGACAGGCGAACACCGGGGAGCTGTTTTTT
NA	TRBV20-1	TRBJ2-1	NA	CSARTGQISNEQFF	TGCAGTGCTAGAACAGGACAGATCAGCAATGAGCAGTTCTTC
NA	TRBV3-1	TRBJ2-7	TRBD2	CASSQRLAGGPYEQYF	TGTGCCAGCAGCCAGCGACTAGCGGGGGGGCCCTACGAGCAGTACTTC
few	TRBV27	TRBJ1-5	TRBD1	CASSSISLGQGLRDQPQHF	TGTGCCAGCAGCTCTATTTCCCTGGGACAGGGCCTTCGAGATCAGCCCCAGCATTTT
few	TRBV12-3/TRBV12-4	TRBJ2-7	NA	CASSSGNPYEQYF	TGTGCCAGCAGTTCCGGGAACCCCTACGAGCAGTACTTC
NA	TRBV14	TRBJ2-7	NA	CASSHAGLRDEQYF	TGTGCCAGCAGCCACGCGGGTCTGAGGGACGAGCAGTACTTC
NA	TRBV9	TRBJ1-2	NA	CASSVGGTWNYGYTF	TGTGCCAGCAGCGTAGGAGGGACGTGGAACTATGGCTACACCTTC
many	TRBV11-2	TRBJ1-1	NA	CASSPPPVGDAFF	TGTGCCAGCAGCCCCCCGCCGGTCGGGGACGCTTTCTTT
NA	TRBV10-3	TRBJ2-5	NA	CAISESGTDQETQYF	TGTGCCATCAGTGAGTCCGGGACTGACCAAGAGACCCAGTACTTC
many	TRBV29-1	TRBJ1-1	NA	CSVEQGNTEAFF	TGCAGCGTTGAACAGGGGAACACTGAAGCTTTCTTT
few	TRBV20-1	TRBJ1-6	NA	CSAEGHSGSPLHF	TGCAGTGCCGAGGGACACTCTGGATCACCCCTCCACTTT
few	TRBV30	TRBJ2-7	TRBD2	CAWREGLASYEQYF	TGTGCCTGGAGGGAAGGACTAGCGTCCTACGAGCAGTACTTC
few	TRBV7-2	TRBJ1-2	NA	CASSHEQGWFNYGYTF	TGTGCCAGCAGCCACGAACAGGGTTGGTTTAACTATGGCTACACCTTC
few	TRBV6-1	TRBJ2-5	TRBD2	CASKASGRETQYF	TGTGCCAGCAAGGCTAGCGGGAGAGAGACCCAGTACTTC
NA	TRBV6-5	TRBJ2-5	TRBD2	CASSYSRASGQETQYF	TGTGCCAGCAGTTACTCACGGGCTAGCGGGCAAGAGACCCAGTACTTC
NA	TRBV6-5	TRBJ1-5	NA	CASSYSGGTNQPQHF	TGTGCCAGCAGTTACTCGGGGGGTACCAATCAGCCCCAGCATTTT
few	TRBV6-2/TRBV6-3	TRBJ1-1	NA	CAARGGLNMNTEAFF	TGTGCCGCCCGGGGAGGCCTCAACATGAACACTGAAGCTTTCTTT
NA	TRBV13	TRBJ2-1	TRBD2	CASSPTGLAGVGNEQFF	TGTGCCAGCAGCCCCACGGGACTAGCGGGAGTGGGGAATGAGCAGTTCTTC
few	TRBV20-1	TRBJ1-2	NA	CSASRIRATGYTF	TGCAGTGCTAGCCGGATCCGGGCGACTGGCTACACCTTC
few	TRBV19	TRBJ2-3	TRBD2	CASSMGGGSTDTQYF	TGTGCCAGTAGTATGGGGGGGGGGAGCACAGATACGCAGTATTTT
many	TRBV3-1	TRBJ1-2	TRBD1	CASSQTDRTYGYTF	TGTGCCAGCAGCCAAACGGACAGGACGTATGGCTACACCTTC
few	TRBV27	TRBJ1-6	NA	CASSFPQSPLHF	TGTGCCAGCAGTTTCCCTCAATCACCCCTCCACTTT
many	TRBV5-8	TRBJ1-1	TRBD1	CASSSRLGTGNTEAFF	TGTGCCAGCAGCTCGCGCTTAGGGACAGGGAACACTGAAGCTTTCTTT
many	TRBV3-1	TRBJ2-7	NA	CASSSPLGSSYEQYF	TGTGCCAGCAGCTCCCCTCTGGGAAGCTCCTACGAGCAGTACTTC
NA	TRBV7-6	TRBJ1-5	NA	CASSSPQHF	TGTGCCAGCAGCTCCCCCCAGCATTTT
NA	TRBV13	TRBJ2-7	TRBD2	CASSSRLAGGLYEQYF	TGTGCCAGCAGCTCTCGACTAGCGGGGGGACTCTACGAGCAGTACTTC
NA	TRBV7-9	TRBJ2-7	TRBD1	CASSSPPTDRESYEQYF	TGTGCCAGCAGCTCCCCCCCGACAGACAGGGAGTCCTACGAGCAGTACTTC
many	TRBV5-1	TRBJ1-6	TRBD1	CASRFTGQGHSPLHF	TGCGCCAGCAGATTTACGGGACAGGGACACTCACCCCTCCACTTT
NA	TRBV4-2	TRBJ2-3	TRBD1	CASSQDRRDRGLDTQYF	TGTGCCAGCAGCCAAGATAGGAGGGACAGGGGGTTGGATACGCAGTATTTT
many	TRBV2	TRBJ1-5	NA	CASSVEGSQPQHF	TGTGCCAGCAGTGTGGAGGGGAGTCAGCCCCAGCATTTT
many	TRBV6-2/TRBV6-3	TRBJ1-5	NA	CASSYASVYSNQPQHF	TGTGCCAGCAGTTATGCCTCAGTCTATAGCAATCAGCCCCAGCATTTT
many	TRBV28	TRBJ1-4	TRBD1	CASSPNLQGWGEKLFF	TGTGCCAGCAGTCCCAACCTACAGGGGTGGGGTGAAAAACTGTTTTTT
NA	TRBV11-2	TRBJ2-5	NA	CASSFSMVETQYF	TGTGCCAGCAGCTTCTCCATGGTGGAGACCCAGTACTTC
NA	TRBV9	TRBJ2-5	NA	CASSVGRVQETQYF	TGTGCCAGCAGCGTCGGAAGAGTCCAAGAGACCCAGTACTTC